This T cell receptor beta chain was retrieved from a study of breast tumors, draining lymph nodes, adjacent tissues (dated by TCRdb to 2016 to 2018). With regard to the full study: TCR beta repertoires were compared across tumor, adjacent nontumor tissue and axillary lymph nodes obtained from breast cancer patients. In human breast cancer, the study set out to evaluate how tumor, surrounding tissue and draining lymph node repertoires relate to one another and whether T cells may move between these sites.

Concerning this clonotype: What antigen it recognizes has not been identified. The input lacks base qualities; no much larger clone sits a single base away.

The lymph node samples were taken from the axillary draining lymph nodes of breast cancer patients. TCRdb names Illumina HiSeq 2000 as the instrument used. Multiplex PCR amplification was used to generate the TCR beta chain libraries. High-throughput sequencing was used to analyze the amplified TCR beta chain products. TCRdb reprocessed the public reads (quality trimming at Q25 with fastp, clone calling with MiXCR) and kept in-frame beta chains. A single entry per CDR3 protein holds the most common genes and DNA from its merged rows. The sample has about 300,000 distinct CDR3 sequences on record, over 25% of them singletons. More than 1% of the sample rests with the top ten. The paper's findings and limits, for the study overall: Tumor and nontumor tissue repertoires were significantly more similar in luminal-like than in basal-like breast cancer. Tumors showed preferential V and J gene usage, and their T-cell repertoire diversity fell below that of lymph nodes yet above that of nontumor tissue. The data were considered consistent with the idea that most tumor T cells come from the lymph node and then expand in tumor tissue. The conclusion that tumor T cells originate in lymph nodes was framed as consistent with a hypothesis rather than directly demonstrated.

The V end gives up 6 bases and the J end 4 bases, leaving 6 bases in the junction not matched to a gene. The CDR3 has 14 amino acids, counting the end cysteine and phenylalanine. The entry retains the CDR3 DNA only, 42 bases that are in frame from base 1. Sequences SGHTA (CDR1) and FQGNSA (CDR2) are obtained from the germline V gene. Sequenced input: axillary lymph node tissue. The TCR was taken from a female donor with breast cancer. Some clones in this sample may be carry-over from other donors' samples. In this chain, TRBV7-2 is recombined with TRBJ2-1; 7 of the junction bases match TRBD2. The DNA sequence is TGTGCCAGCAGAGAGCGGGGACTTTACAATGAGCAGTTCTTC. Its translation reads: CASRERGLYNEQFF. The CDR3, completed at both ends by the reference TRBV7-2 and TRBJ2-1 genes, gives the full variable domain GAGVSQSPSNKVTEKGKDVELRCDPISGHTALYWYRQSLGQGLEFLIYFQGNSAPDKSGLPSDRFSAERTGGSVSTLTIQRTQQEDSAVYLCASRERGLYNEQFFGPGTRLTVL.